This TCR beta chain derives from a study of response to subunit inactivated influenza vaccine. Notes on the study in general: New T cells are recruited in small numbers by each seasonal influenza vaccination, according to the authors' suggestion.

About this clonotype itself: Its specificity is not known.

Trimming cost V 8 bases and J 5 bases, with 22 bases left between them. This CDR3 has 16 residues. Germline assignment: CDR1 LNHDA and CDR2 SQIVND (reference sequence). One entry per CDR3 protein results from TCRdb running MiXCR on the RT-PCR reads. This repertoire shows 500,000 or so distinct CDR3 sequences, more than 15% found once; its top ten account for less than 4%. This clonotype originated in a man aged 50 to 75 who received an inactivated influenza vaccine. The specimen comprised CD4+ T cells sorted from PBMCs, sampled about 23 months after vaccination. The chain links TRBV19 to TRBJ2-1; tentatively, D is TRBD1 (6 bases). The CDR3 bases are TGTGCCAGTGATGGAACAGGGACATTAGCAAACAATGAGCAGTTCTTC. Its protein product is CASDGTGTLANNEQFF. Full variable domain (outside the CDR3, taken from reference TRBV19 and TRBJ2-1): DGGITQSPKYLFRKEGQNVTLSCEQNLNHDAMYWYRQDPGQGLRLIYYSQIVNDFQKGDIAEGYSVSREKKESFPLTVTSAQKNPTAFYLCASDGTGTLANNEQFFGPGTRLTVL.